This T cell receptor beta chain was sequenced for a study of shared clonotypes between healthy human individuals. This clone has only one observation. V lost 6 bases, J lost 2 bases, and 2 bases stayed unmatched. This CDR3 is 13 amino acids long. CDR1 and CDR2 from the germline V gene are MNHNS and SASEGT. Every subset had its genomic DNA shared out evenly among several immunoSEQ plates. Using immunoSEQ multiplex PCR, the repertoire was profiled, and TCRdb retains in-frame clones only, with some absent. The data hold a few million clones, with around 94% observed a single time. Sequencing was performed on naive CD4+ T cells sorted from blood. Sample subset: CD45RA+ positively selected. The receptor was derived from a man younger than 30 in good health. The chain uses TRBV6-1 and TRBJ2-7, with 9 bases matching TRBD2. The CDR3 is CASSLAGTYEQYF. CDR3 bases: TGTGCCAGCAGCCTAGCGGGAACCTACGAGCAGTACTTC.